This T cell receptor beta chain was sequenced during a study of blood T cell repertoires in COVID-19. As processed by the authors: Estimation of nucleated cell counts was performed using reference gene primer amplification. TCRdb's copy holds only in-frame clones and misses some; the assay was immunoSEQ multiplex PCR. V and J calls and clone size are given by that table; D and trimming were obtained from the DNA. The sample comprises some 260,000 clones, around nine tenths of which are singletons, and more than 0.95% rests with the top ten. Germline V gene lookup returns CDR1 SGHTA and CDR2 FQGNSA. V dropped 4 bases and J dropped 3; count of bases not matched to a gene: 10. The CDR3 runs 18 residues.

The receptor was isolated from a woman between 35 and 50 years old who had recovered from COVID-19. The sample was peripheral blood. V is TRBV7-2 and J is TRBJ2-3; 13 bases are shared with TRBD2. The CDR3 region is CASSSTTSGRAGTDTQYF. CDR3 nucleotides: TGTGCCAGCAGCTCCACCACTAGCGGGAGGGCCGGGACAGATACGCAGTATTTT.